This TCR beta chain is from a study of T cells in Graves' hyperthyroidism and ophthalmopathy. This clonotype was seen a handful of times. Its antigen remains unidentified. From RNA transcripts, TCR beta CDR3 regions were amplified. A set of HTBI primers served as the primers for a first-round RT-PCR of the TCR CDR3. MiXCR was run by TCRdb on the multiplex PCR reads, yielding one entry per CDR3 protein. The repertoire holds approximately 400,000 distinct CDR3 sequences, around 25% seen once, with more than 60% in the top ten. Lactation, pregnancy, other autoimmune disease or uncontrolled infection led to exclusion of patients. Based on clinical symptoms, serum thyroxine and TRAb, thyroid ultrasound and orbital computed tomography, diagnoses were reached. Fresh peripheral blood, approximately 10 ml, was the source of the PBMCs. Study-level results: Ophthalmopathy, which appeared later, was predicted by the model a median 6.5 months before onset.

CDR3 length equals 15 residues. Germline CDR1 reads LNHDA; CDR2 reads SQIVND (reference sequence). V was pared by 4 bases and J by 2 bases, with 12 bases between. This sequence was found in a man aged 45-60 years with Graves' hyperthyroidism. The chain couples TRBV19 to TRBJ2-1; tentative D call: TRBD1 (5 bases). Sequencing input: blood. CDR3: CASSSGRAPYNEQFF. The CDR3 coding sequence is TGTGCCAGTAGTAGTGGCAGGGCACCCTACAATGAGCAGTTCTTC.